Sequencing of this T cell receptor (beta chain) was carried out in a study of T cell responses to AZD1222 COVID-19 vaccine. A word on this clone: Its antigen is not identified.

Study-level points and caveats: Spike was spanned by vaccine-associated CD4 TCRs, with dominance at 160-218 and 743-854.

V lost 5 bases and J 0 bases, leaving 14 bases between the germline ends. Germline V gives CDR1 MDHEN, CDR2 SYDVKM. There are 16 residues in the CDR3. Measured with immunoSEQ multiplex PCR; TCRdb has only the in-frame clones, and not every one. The sample yields roughly 120,000 clones, approximately 83% seen once. The genes are TRBV28 and TRBJ1-3; D is undetermined. This specimen was peripheral blood, taken on day 0 of MenACWY control vaccination. This clonotype originated in an adult in good health. CDR3 DNA: TGTGCCAGCAGTACGATAAGAGCCGTCTCTGGAAACACCATATATTTT. Translating it yields CASSTIRAVSGNTIYF.